Detailed here is one T cell receptor (beta chain). The table lists this clone with a few counts. What antigen it recognizes has not been identified. No much larger clone is present one base from it, and per-base qualities are unavailable. The meaning of the sample's time point label: baseline before first vaccination. The vaccinee samples were drawn from two UK trials, COV001 and COV002, one of which was a single-blind randomized controlled phase 2/3 trial testing AZD1222 (ChAdOx1 nCoV-19) in healthy adults. Trial participant PBMC samples were collected at day 0 and day 28 after the second dose for TCRbeta chain sequencing. This sample is part of a study of T cell responses to AZD1222 COVID-19 vaccine (dated by TCRdb to the early 2020s). Notes on the research overall: AZD1222 recipients with second doses at about 4 weeks or about 12 weeks were pooled, because spike-specific TCR depth and breadth did not differ between schedules. Enrollment into the trials was organized by age into subgroups of 18-55, 56-69 and 70-plus years, and those subgroups contained approximately 150, 30 and 60 TCR-sequenced participants, respectively. TCR sequencing was performed for some 250 trial participants, of whom about 210 were given two doses of AZD1222 and some 26 were given two doses of MenACWY control vaccine. Results and caveats for the whole study, not just this receptor: Reportedly, almost half of the unique spike-specific TCRs recognized epitopes lying outside the regions that are mutated in the B.1.351 and B.1.1.7 variants. Only a handful of AZD1222 recipients were SARS-CoV-2 seropositive at baseline, limiting conclusions about previously exposed vaccinees. In the small 56-69-year group, the increase in depth fell short of significance, most likely because of low power. Because no day 14 peak-response samples were available, repertoires were characterized only after the peak T cell response. The whole spike protein was spanned by vaccine-associated CD4 TCRs, and dominant responses were seen in regions 160-218 and 743-854. Participants were mostly white British and included more females than males, and it was suggested by the authors that clonal diversity may have been underestimated. Spike-specific TCR breadth and depth rose significantly after two AZD1222 doses compared with day 0 and with MenACWY recipients.

The CDR3 regions of human TCRbeta chains were subjected to immunosequencing. The authors' analysis ran thus. TCRs in the repertoires were matched against a reference library of SARS-CoV-2-specific TCRs that had been generated with the MIRA antigen-specificity platform. Breadth was defined as the fraction of unique TCRs that were SARS-CoV-2-associated. Depth was defined as the fraction of total T cells that were SARS-CoV-2-associated. Using the MIRA data, every spike-specific TCR was mapped to the spike region that the TCR reacted to and assigned to either a CD4 or a CD8 class. Log10-transformed breadth and depth values were compared by one-way ANOVA with Sidak's multiple comparisons tests. TCRdb re-hosts the immuneACCESS table, in-frame sequences only. Its copies lack some clones; in the studies checked, an unresolved V gene accounts for under half of them, and the cause for the rest is not known. V and J calls and clone size follow that table, whereas D and trimming were derived from the DNA. The table for this sample lists roughly 120,000 clones; approximately 90% of them were counted only once. Clones ranked in the top ten supply around 1.6% of the sample.

According to the germline V gene (reference sequence), CDR1 reads LNHDA and CDR2 reads SQIVND. For this chain, trimming is 3 bases at the V end and 10 bases at the J end, and the number of junction bases without a gene match is 11. Inclusive of the bounding cysteine and phenylalanine, the CDR3 is 15 residues long. The retained sequence is limited to the CDR3, 45 bases, with the frame set at the first base. Source: peripheral blood, taken on day 0 of AZD1222 vaccination. The TCR comes from an adult in good health. The V and J genes are TRBV19 and TRBJ2-1, and TRBD1 aligns with 8 junction nucleotides. The CDR3 protein is CASSMSGPRTGEQFF. The DNA sequence is given as TGTGCCAGTAGTATGTCCGGCCCACGGACAGGGGAGCAGTTCTTC.